This passage covers 28 T cell receptor beta chains from one sample sequenced in a study of cytomegalovirus exposure and HLA in healthy donors. Sequencing used immunoSEQ multiplex PCR; TCRdb keeps in-frame clones, though not all of them. The table lists around 400,000 clones, approximately 90% of them singletons. Sequencing was carried out using PBMCs. All receptors derive from a woman in her late teens or twenties in good health and CMV-seronegative.

The chain combines TRBV29-1 with TRBJ1-2; 7 bases agree with TRBD1. This CDR3 is built from 15 residues. Germline values: CDR1 SQVTM, CDR2 ANQGSEA. V shed 4 bases and J 4 bases; nucleotides not matched to a gene: 12. The CDR3 sequence is CSVGTGTEKIYGYTF. The CDR3 DNA follows: TGCAGCGTTGGGACAGGCACCGAGAAGATCTATGGCTACACCTTC.

The genes are TRBV5-1 and TRBJ2-7; 11 bases match TRBD1. V gave up 3 bases and J gave up 5 bases; unmatched junction bases: 7. The CDR3 is 15 residues long. CDR1 is SGHRS, CDR2 YFSETQ, per germline. In nucleotides, the CDR3 is TGCGCCAGCAGCTATAGGGACAGGGGGTTGGACGAGCAGTACTTC. It codes for CASSYRDRGLDEQYF.

This chain links TRBV15 with TRBJ1-3; D is undetermined. The germline V and J ends were trimmed by 0 bases and 4 bases, with 10 bases remaining between them. The CDR3 has 15 amino acids. Germline CDR1 reads LNHNV; CDR2 reads YYDKDF (reference sequence). The CDR3 here is CATSRDLGRGNTIYF. In DNA, the CDR3 is TGTGCCACCAGCAGAGATTTGGGCCGCGGAAACACCATATATTTT.

This clone was seen a few times. V and J are TRBV18 and TRBJ1-2; possible D gene TRBD1, 5 bases. CDR1 and CDR2 (germline): KGHSH, LQKENI. The V end was cut by 0 bases, the J end by 6 bases, with 5 bases between. The CDR3 spans 12 residues. This CDR3 is CASSPPGDGYTF. CDR3 DNA: TGTGCCAGCTCACCACCAGGGGATGGCTACACCTTC.

This clone has only one observation. The rearrangement joins TRBV27 to TRBJ2-3; 10 nucleotides match TRBD2. Unmatched junction bases numbered 10, after V lost 5 bases and J lost 2 bases. Germline values: CDR1 MNHEY, CDR2 SMNVEV (reference sequence). The CDR3 covers 17 residues. This CDR3 reads CASSGLALAGLTDTQYF. The CDR3, as DNA: TGTGCCAGCAGTGGACTGGCACTAGCGGGGCTCACAGATACGCAGTATTTT.

This rearrangement joins TRBV28 to TRBJ1-1, with D unclear. The germline CDR1 and CDR2 sequences are MDHEN and SYDVKM. CDR3 length: 15 residues. Trimming took off 9 bases at V and 3 bases at J, with 20 bases between the two ends. In nucleotides, the CDR3 is TGTGCCAGTAACTCCCGACGGGGTGGGGACACTGAAGCTTTCTTT. It specifies CASNSRRGGDTEAFF.

The chain recombines TRBV2 with TRBJ2-2; 13 bases map to TRBD2. The CDR3 sequence is 17 residues long. Germline V gene lookup returns CDR1 SNHLY and CDR2 FYNNEI. The V and J ends lost 5 bases and 0 bases, in that order; junction bases with no gene match: 3. In DNA, the CDR3 is TGTGCCAGCAGTAGGACTAGCGGGAGCGCGAACACCGGGGAGCTGTTTTTT. Its protein product is CASSRTSGSANTGELFF.

V gene TRBV5-1 combines with J gene TRBJ1-1, with 7 positions matching TRBD1. This CDR3 is built from 16 residues. Germline trimming cut 0 bases from V and 0 bases from J; bases unmatched to any gene: 5. The germline gives CDR1 SGHRS, CDR2 YFSETQ. The DNA for the CDR3 is TGCGCCAGCAGCTTGGGGACAGGATTTATGAACACTGAAGCTTTCTTT. Protein: CASSLGTGFMNTEAFF.

V gene TRBV10-1 combines with J gene TRBJ2-3; 8 bases fit TRBD2. V lost 0 bases and J lost 5; bases outside the gene matches: 7. Germline V gives CDR1 WNHNN, CDR2 SYGVQD (reference sequence). This CDR3 has 16 residues. The CDR3 bases are TGCGCCAGCAGTGAGTCCAGGCGGGGGGAAGGAGATACGCAGTATTTT. Protein product: CASSESRRGEGDTQYF.

This chain joins TRBV7-8 and TRBJ1-2; D might be TRBD1 (5 bases). Trimming pared 5 bases from V and 0 bases from J, leaving 16 bases between. Germline V gene lookup returns CDR1 SGHVS and CDR2 FQNEAQ. The CDR3 has 16 amino acids. The CDR3 is CASSLGGAGPNYGYTF. In DNA form, the CDR3 reads TGTGCCAGCAGCCTTGGAGGAGCGGGACCTAACTATGGCTACACCTTC. The entire variable domain, with the rest obtained from reference TRBV7-8 and TRBJ1-2, is as follows: GAGVSQSPRYKVAKRGQDVALRCDPISGHVSLFWYQQALGQGPEFLTYFQNEAQLDKSGLPSDRFFAERPEGSVSTLKIQRTQQEDSAVYLCASSLGGAGPNYGYTFGSGTRLTVV.

This clone was counted ten times or more. The chain combines TRBV6-1 with TRBJ2-7; D might be TRBD1 (7 bases). The V gene's germline CDR1 is MNHNS and CDR2 SASEGT. CDR3 length equals 16 residues. V gave up 1 base and J gave up 4 bases, with 17 bases separating them. The CDR3 protein is CASSEEEGRGDYEQYF. DNA of the CDR3: TGTGCCAGCAGTGAAGAAGAAGGCAGGGGGGATTACGAGCAGTACTTC.

The chain links TRBV7-2 to TRBJ2-1; 15 bases line up with TRBD2. Germline V gene sequence: CDR1 SGHTA, CDR2 FQGNSA. V trimming: 5 bases; J trimming: 7 bases; junction bases outside the gene matches: 3. CDR3 length: 15 amino acids. The CDR3 nucleotides read TGTGCCAGCAGCCAAGGACTAGCGGGAGGGAATGAGCAGTTCTTC. This codes for CASSQGLAGGNEQFF.

The CDR3 loop is CASSSGRNTEAFF. The CDR3 DNA is TGTGCCAGCAGCTCAGGGCGGAACACTGAAGCTTTCTTT. The chain has TRBV5-4 and TRBJ1-1; a weak D match, TRBD1 (5 bases). Germline-derived CDR1 and CDR2 are SGHNT and YYREEE (reference sequence). The CDR3 sequence is 13 residues long. With 3 bases removed from V and 1 base from J, the gap between germline ends came to 7 bases.

This chain connects TRBV5-1 to TRBJ1-5; D possibly corresponds to TRBD1 (5 bases). The CDR3 contains 15 residues. Germline-derived CDR1 and CDR2 are SGHRS and YFSETQ. Trimming removed 0 bases from V and 2 bases from J, with 9 bases in between. CDR3 amino acids: CASSLEGVGNQPQHF. DNA of the CDR3: TGCGCCAGCAGCTTGGAAGGGGTAGGCAATCAGCCCCAGCATTTT. The whole variable domain, remainder taken from reference TRBV5-1 and TRBJ1-5, is KAGVTQTPRYLIKTRGQQVTLSCSPISGHRSVSWYQQTPGQGLQFLFEYFSETQRNKGNFPGRFSGRQFSNSRSEMNVSTLELGDSALYLCASSLEGVGNQPQHFGDGTRLSIL.

This clone was counted a few times. The chain is built from TRBV28 and TRBJ1-5; 9 bases map to TRBD1. The length of the CDR3 is 11 residues. Germline CDR1 is MDHEN and CDR2 is SYDVKM. Unmatched junction bases numbered 2, after V lost 3 bases and J lost 14 bases. DNA for the CDR3: TGTGCCAGCAGTTTCGGGGACAGGGAGCATTTT. It yields the protein CASSFGDREHF.

CDR3 protein: CASSLAGANTGELFF. In nucleotides, the CDR3 is TGTGCCAGCAGTCTAGCGGGGGCGAACACCGGGGAGCTGTTTTTT. The V and J genes are TRBV28 and TRBJ2-2, with 10 positions matching TRBD2. Trimming removed 5 bases from V and 0 bases from J; junction bases left unmatched: 0. Germline values: CDR1 MDHEN, CDR2 SYDVKM. CDR3 length: 15 amino acids.

The chain combines TRBV5-1 with TRBJ2-2, with 11 bases matching TRBD2. Trimming took 2 bases from V and 3 from J; bases not matched to a gene: 3. This CDR3 is built from 16 residues. CDR1 is SGHRS and CDR2 is YFSETQ in the germline V gene. In nucleotides, the CDR3 is TGCGCCAGCAGCTTTAGCGGGAGGGCCGACACCGGGGAGCTGTTTTTT. As protein: CASSFSGRADTGELFF.

The V and J genes are TRBV10-2 and TRBJ1-6; D might be TRBD1 (6 bases). Germline loops: CDR1 WSHSY, CDR2 SAAADI. The CDR3 is 15 residues long. Trimming cost V 3 bases and J 7 bases, with 13 bases left between them. The CDR3 is CASSDVVRGNSPLHF. The CDR3 region has the DNA TGCGCCAGCAGTGACGTGGTCAGGGGAAATTCACCCCTCCACTTT.

J is TRBJ1-4 and V is TRBV2; the D is unclear. The CDR3 loop spans 11 amino acids. Germline loops: CDR1 SNHLY, CDR2 FYNNEI. The V and J ends lost 4 bases and 13 bases respectively, with 10 bases between them. The CDR3 here is CASSGANGLFF. The CDR3, as DNA: TGTGCCAGCAGTGGGGCTAACGGACTGTTTTTT.

The rearrangement links TRBV25-1 to TRBJ2-5, with 8 bases identical to TRBD2. CDR3 length equals 15 residues. V lost 5 bases and J lost 5; bases outside the gene matches: 10. In germline, CDR1 is MGHDK, CDR2 SYGVNS. CDR3 amino acids: CASSLPFSGNETQYF. CDR3 DNA sequence: TGTGCCAGCAGTCTACCTTTTAGCGGGAACGAGACCCAGTACTTC.

This chain links TRBV11-2 with TRBJ2-1; 11 bases fit TRBD1. After removal of 4 bases from V and 14 bases from J, the junction contained 13 bases not matched to a gene. Germline lookup yields CDR1 SGHAT and CDR2 FQNNGV. CDR3 size: 15 residues. As DNA, the CDR3 is TGTGCCAGCAGCTCCGGGACAGGGGGAAACCTTGTCGAGTTCTTC. This codes for CASSSGTGGNLVEFF.

This chain connects TRBV5-4 to TRBJ1-2; D possibly corresponds to TRBD1 (5 bases). Trimming pared 0 bases from V and 9 bases from J, leaving 12 bases between. This CDR3 comprises 13 residues. Germline CDR1 SGHNT, CDR2 YYREEE (reference sequence). In DNA, the CDR3 is TGTGCCAGCAGCTTGGGGGGACTGAGAAGCTACACCTTC. The encoded protein is CASSLGGLRSYTF. The full variable domain, completed using reference TRBV5-4 and TRBJ1-2, is ETGVTQSPTHLIKTRGQQVTLRCSSQSGHNTVSWYQQALGQGPQFIFQYYREEENGRGNFPPRFSGLQFPNYSSELNVNALELDDSALYLCASSLGGLRSYTFGSGTRLTVV.

This chain connects TRBV19 to TRBJ2-7, with TRBD2 matching 7 bases. The CDR3 consists of 12 residues. The V segment lost 10 bases and the J segment 3 bases; nucleotides outside the gene matches: 6. Germline lookup yields CDR1 LNHDA and CDR2 SQIVND (reference sequence). For the CDR3, the DNA is TGTGCCACCTCGGGAGGCTACTACGAGCAGTACTTC. Translated: CATSGGYYEQYF.

CDR3 nucleotides: TGCGCCAGCAGCTTGGAGGCGGGAAAGTGGGCCGGCGGGGAGCTGTTTTTT. Translation gives CASSLEAGKWAGGELFF. The gene calls are TRBV5-1 and TRBJ2-2; a possible D gene is TRBD2 (6 bases). Trimming took off 0 bases at V and 7 bases at J, with 19 bases between the two ends. Germline V gene data show CDR1 as SGHRS and CDR2 as YFSETQ. The CDR3 is 17 residues long.

The chain combines TRBV28 with TRBJ1-4; D possibly corresponds to TRBD1 (6 bases). This CDR3 spans 17 amino acids. V shed 2 bases and J shed 5 bases, with 18 bases lying between them. Germline V gene lookup returns CDR1 MDHEN and CDR2 SYDVKM. DNA of the CDR3: TGTGCCAGCAGTTTAGGCCTTCAGGGGCGACCAAATGAAAAACTGTTTTTT. Its protein is CASSLGLQGRPNEKLFF. The entire variable domain, with the rest obtained from reference TRBV28 and TRBJ1-4, is as follows: DVKVTQSSRYLVKRTGEKVFLECVQDMDHENMFWYRQDPGLGLRLIYFSYDVKMKEKGDIPEGYSVSREKKERFSLILESASTNQTSMYLCASSLGLQGRPNEKLFFGSGTQLSVL.

The genes are TRBV27 and TRBJ2-1; D remains ambiguous. The CDR3 spans 13 residues. The germline gives CDR1 MNHEY, CDR2 SMNVEV (reference sequence). V was cut by 3 bases and J by 7 bases, with 10 bases left in between. The CDR3 coding sequence is TGTGCCAGCAGTTTGGCTACAGCTAATGAGCAGTTCTTC. Its protein product is CASSLATANEQFF.

The chain joins TRBV28 to TRBJ1-2; 9 positions agree with TRBD1. Per the germline V gene, CDR1 is MDHEN and CDR2 is SYDVKM. This CDR3 spans 17 amino acids. V lost 4 bases and J lost 3; bases outside the gene matches: 12. The CDR3 loop reads CASSSAGTGNRDYGYTF. Written as DNA, the CDR3 is TGTGCCAGCAGTTCGGCAGGGACAGGGAATAGGGACTATGGCTACACCTTC.

This rearrangement joins TRBV6-1 to TRBJ2-1, with D possibly matching TRBD2 (5 bases). The germline gives CDR1 MNHNS, CDR2 SASEGT. The CDR3 has 13 amino acids. Trimming stripped 6 bases from V and 5 bases from J, with 11 bases between. The CDR3 region is CASSLTGNNEQFF. DNA of the CDR3: TGTGCCAGCAGCTTAACGGGGAACAATGAGCAGTTCTTC.